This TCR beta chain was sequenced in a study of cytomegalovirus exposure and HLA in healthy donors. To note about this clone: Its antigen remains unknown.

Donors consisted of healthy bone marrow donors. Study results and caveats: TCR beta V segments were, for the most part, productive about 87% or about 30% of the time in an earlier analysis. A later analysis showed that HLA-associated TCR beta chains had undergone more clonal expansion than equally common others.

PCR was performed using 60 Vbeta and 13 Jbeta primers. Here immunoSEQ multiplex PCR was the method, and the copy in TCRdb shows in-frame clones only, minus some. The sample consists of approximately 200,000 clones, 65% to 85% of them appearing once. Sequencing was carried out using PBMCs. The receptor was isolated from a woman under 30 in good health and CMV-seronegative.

This CDR3 is CASSLSLAGDRGQFF. The CDR3 region has the DNA TGTGCCAGCAGCTTATCACTAGCGGGGGACCGGGGGCAGTTCTTC. The genes are TRBV7-3 and TRBJ2-1, with 11 bases fitting TRBD2. V lost 2 bases, J lost 12 bases, and 9 bases stayed unmatched. This CDR3 is built from 15 residues. CDR1 and CDR2 (germline): SGHTA, FQGTGA.